This T cell receptor (beta chain) stems from a study of cytomegalovirus exposure and HLA in healthy donors. Study results and limitations: TRBV6-2, TRBV6-3 and some other V segments were excluded as indistinguishable. The study found most TCR sequences rare, yet found some public TCRs in many donors.

Amplification used 60 Vbeta primers and 13 Jbeta primers. The repertoire was sequenced with immunoSEQ multiplex PCR; TCRdb's copy has only in-frame clones and lacks some. The sample lists about 120,000 clones, approximately 8.6% occurring once. Germline lookup yields CDR1 SEHNR and CDR2 FQNEAQ (reference sequence). CDR3 length: 13 residues. The ends were cut back, 5 bases at V and 1 base at J, with 8 bases in the middle. This clone occurred a few times. What it binds is unknown. At the DNA level, this CDR3 is encoded by other sequences in the same sample as well. The donors (healthy individuals) were bone marrow donors.

The origin of this receptor is a woman between 40 and 50 years old in good health and CMV-seropositive. The specimen sequenced was PBMCs. The chain joins TRBV7-9 to TRBJ1-1, with a tentative D call TRBD1 (5 bases). The DNA of the CDR3 is TGTGCCAGCAGCCCTACAGGGAACACTGAAGCTTTCTTT. Its translation is CASSPTGNTEAFF.